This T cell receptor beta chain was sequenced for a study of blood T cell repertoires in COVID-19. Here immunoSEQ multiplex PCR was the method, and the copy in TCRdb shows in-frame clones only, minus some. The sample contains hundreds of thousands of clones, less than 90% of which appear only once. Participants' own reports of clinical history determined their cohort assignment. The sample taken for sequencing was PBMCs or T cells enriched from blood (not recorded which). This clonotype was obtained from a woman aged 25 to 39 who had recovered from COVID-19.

The DNA of the CDR3 is TGTGCCAGTAGTATGGGTATAGACAGGGATCAGCCCCAGCATTTT. Protein sequence: CASSMGIDRDQPQHF. The V and J genes are TRBV19 and TRBJ1-5, with 7 bases fitting TRBD1. The CDR3 runs 15 residues. V was pared by 3 bases and J by 5 bases, with 7 bases of the junction left unmatched. Germline CDR1 LNHDA, CDR2 SQIVND (reference sequence).